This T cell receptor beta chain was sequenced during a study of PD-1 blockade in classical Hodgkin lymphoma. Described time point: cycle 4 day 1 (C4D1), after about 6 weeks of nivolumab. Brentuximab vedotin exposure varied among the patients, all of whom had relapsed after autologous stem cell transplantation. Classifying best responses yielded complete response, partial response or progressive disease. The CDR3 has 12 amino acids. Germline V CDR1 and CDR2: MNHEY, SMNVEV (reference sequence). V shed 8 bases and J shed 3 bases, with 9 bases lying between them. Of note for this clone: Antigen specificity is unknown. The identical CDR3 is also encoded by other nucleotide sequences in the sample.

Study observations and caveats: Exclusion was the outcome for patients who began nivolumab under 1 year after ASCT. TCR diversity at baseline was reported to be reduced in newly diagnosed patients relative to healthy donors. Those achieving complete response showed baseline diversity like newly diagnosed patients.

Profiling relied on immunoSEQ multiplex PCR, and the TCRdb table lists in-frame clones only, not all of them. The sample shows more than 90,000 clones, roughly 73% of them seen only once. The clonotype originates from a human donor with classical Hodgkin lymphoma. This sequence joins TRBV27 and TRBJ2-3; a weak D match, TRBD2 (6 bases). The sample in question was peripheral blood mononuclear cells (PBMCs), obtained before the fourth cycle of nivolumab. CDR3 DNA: TGTGCCAGCGGAGGGCCGACAGATACGCAGTATTTT. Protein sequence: CASGGPTDTQYF.